This T cell receptor (beta chain) was observed in a study of T cells in Graves' hyperthyroidism and ophthalmopathy. The CDR3 is 19 amino acids. The junction had 7 bases not matched to a gene; V was cut back by 3 bases and J by 1 base. Germline-derived CDR1 and CDR2 are KGHDR and SFDVKD. The TCR beta CDR3 regions underwent amplification using RNA transcripts as the source. During a first-round RT-PCR of the TCR CDR3, the HTBI primer set was used. One entry per CDR3 protein results from TCRdb running MiXCR on the multiplex PCR reads. The sample has about 690,000 distinct CDR3 sequences, around a sixth seen once. The table lists this clonotype with many counts.

The V gene is TRBV24-1, the J gene TRBJ2-1, with 14 bases that match TRBD2. Sequencing was carried out using blood. This clonotype originated in a man in his forties or fifties with Graves' hyperthyroidism. In nucleotides, the CDR3 is TGTGCCACCAGTGATCTGGGACTAGCGGGAGATCGGTCCTACAATGAGCAGTTCTTC. This gives the protein CATSDLGLAGDRSYNEQFF.